This T cell receptor (beta chain) was profiled in a study of blood T cells in healthy people across ages. General observations from the study: The lack of PBMC sorting stopped any conclusive naive versus antigen-experienced comparison. For the donors, CMV status was unknown and possibly confounded expanded clonotype changes.

This clonotype came up a few times. Its antigen is unidentified. J was trimmed by 5 bases and V by 1 base; bases with no gene match: 6. Germline V CDR1 and CDR2: MGHDK, SYGVNS. The CDR3 has 16 residues. Combining a sample-barcoded 5' primer with a J-beta primer mix, a second PCR ran for 7 to 11 cycles. Each CDR3 protein gets one entry after TCRdb re-called the 5' RACE reads with MiXCR. Of some 1.6 million distinct CDR3 sequences in the sample, about 35% are singletons; the top ten hold 10% to 12%. The origin of this receptor is a woman younger than 45 in good health. Sequenced material: blood. The chain is built from TRBV25-1 and TRBJ2-1; 9 nucleotides align to TRBD2. The CDR3 region is CASSEWEAGGDNEQFF. In DNA, the CDR3 is TGTGCCAGCAGTGAATGGGAGGCGGGGGGGGACAATGAGCAGTTCTTC.